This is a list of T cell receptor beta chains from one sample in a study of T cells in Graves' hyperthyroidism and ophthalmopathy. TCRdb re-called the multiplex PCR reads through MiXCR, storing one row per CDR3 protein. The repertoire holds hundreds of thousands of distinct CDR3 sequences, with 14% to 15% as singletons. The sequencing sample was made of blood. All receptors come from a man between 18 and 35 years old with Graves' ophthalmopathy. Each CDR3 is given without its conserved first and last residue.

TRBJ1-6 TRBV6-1 ASSEHGRGNSPLH
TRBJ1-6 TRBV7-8 ASSLTGPSYNSPLH
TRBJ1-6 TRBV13 ASSMSLISGTGKNSPLH
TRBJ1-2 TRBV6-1 ASTRDRGSGYT
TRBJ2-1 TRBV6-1 ASRRGGRGSGEQF
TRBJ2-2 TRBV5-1 ASSRSDTGELF
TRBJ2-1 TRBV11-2 ASSLGRNNEQF
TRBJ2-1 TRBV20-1 SARPSGRGNEQF
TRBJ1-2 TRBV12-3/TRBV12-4 ASSLRVVDYGYT
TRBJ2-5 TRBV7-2 ASGTLAGGPKTQY
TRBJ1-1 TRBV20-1 SASPMGMNTEAF
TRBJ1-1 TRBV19 ASREQGVTEAF
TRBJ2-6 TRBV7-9 AGPATGDSSGANALT
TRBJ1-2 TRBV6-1 ASSTHNYGYT
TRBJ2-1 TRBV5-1 ASTFRPTDEQF
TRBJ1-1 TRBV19 ASRRTGQKNTEAF
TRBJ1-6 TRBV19 ASSMPRDRADSPLH
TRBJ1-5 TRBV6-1 ASSYAGGSNQPQH
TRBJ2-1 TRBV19 ASSAGTGVVNEQF
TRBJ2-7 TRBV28 ASSSVAYEQY
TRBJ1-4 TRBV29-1 SVQGGDEKLF
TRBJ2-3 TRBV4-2 ASSQGLTSTDTQY
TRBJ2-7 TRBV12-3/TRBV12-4 ASSLSLGRENEQY
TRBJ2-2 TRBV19 ASSMIRGGTGELF
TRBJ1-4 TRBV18 ASSPEGRGREKLS
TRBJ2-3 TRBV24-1 ATTGGNSLPDTDTQY
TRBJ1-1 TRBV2 ASSPEGGTEAF
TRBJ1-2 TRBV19 ASSHRGANYGYT
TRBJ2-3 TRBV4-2 ASSQVVAGDPTTDTQY
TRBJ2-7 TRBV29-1 SVFSGAYEQY
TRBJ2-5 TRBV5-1 ASRLDYTQETQY
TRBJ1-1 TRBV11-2 ASSLRSIGSFEAF
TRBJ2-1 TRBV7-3 ASSQGAGVIPYNEQF
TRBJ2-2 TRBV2 ASMASRGGELF
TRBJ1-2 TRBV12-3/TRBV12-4 ASSHLAFNGYT
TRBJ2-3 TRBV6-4 ASSDSPSSSTDTQY
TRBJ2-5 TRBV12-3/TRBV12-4 ASSASGTSGRLKTQY
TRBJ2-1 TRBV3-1 ASRQDLGEDYNEQF
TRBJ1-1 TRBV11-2 ASRQVGTEAF
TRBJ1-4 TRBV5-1 ASSLGDGTNEKLF
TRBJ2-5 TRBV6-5 ASSYSGGQETQY